This TCR beta chain was observed in a study of cytomegalovirus exposure and HLA in healthy donors. The PCR was carried out with 60 Vbeta primers and 13 Jbeta primers. TCRdb keeps only in-frame clones here, not all; method: immunoSEQ multiplex PCR. The table shows 90,000 to 140,000 clones, with 75% to 85% occurring only once. The CDR3 runs 15 residues. Trimming took 1 base from V and 2 from J; bases not matched to a gene: 4. Per the germline V gene, CDR1 is GTSNPN and CDR2 is SVGIG (reference sequence). This chain connects TRBV30 to TRBJ2-7; 11 bases match TRBD2. The sequencing sample was made of PBMCs. The clonotype comes from a man aged 18 to 35 in good health and CMV-seronegative. This chain's CDR3 is CAWSAGTSGTYEQYF. CDR3 coding DNA: TGTGCCTGGAGTGCCGGGACTAGCGGAACCTACGAGCAGTACTTC.